Below, 10 T cell receptor beta chains from the same sample are listed, as sequenced in a study of graft-versus-host responses after intestinal transplantation. The antigens these receptors bind are not known. This table comes from immunoSEQ multiplex PCR, and its TCRdb copy is limited to in-frame clones, with some not included. The sample gives about 100,000 clones, about 90% of which show up once; roughly 1% is in the top ten. The source was unstimulated CD4+ T cells sorted from spleen or lymph node cells, collected before transplant. These receptors were obtained from a human donor who was the organ donor for an intestinal transplant.

The rearrangement uses TRBV6-6 and TRBJ2-7, with D perhaps TRBD1 (6 bases). CDR3 length: 13 residues. Germline V gene lookup returns CDR1 MNHNY and CDR2 SVGAGI (reference sequence). V dropped 10 bases and J dropped 0 bases, with 13 bases sitting between them. In DNA form, the CDR3 reads TGTGCCACCTCCAGGGGCCTCTCCTACGAGCAGTACTTC. Residues: CATSRGLSYEQYF.

This clone showed up just a few times. V usage is TRBV2 and J usage is TRBJ1-2, with 9 bases that match TRBD1. The V gene end was trimmed by 7 bases and the J gene end by 10 bases; junction bases not matched to a gene: 13. Per the germline V gene, CDR1 is SNHLY and CDR2 is FYNNEI. The CDR3 extends over 14 amino acids. The CDR3, as DNA: TGTGCCAGCAAGGGGACAGGGCCGGGATTATACTACACCTTC. It translates to CASKGTGPGLYYTF.

This chain joins TRBV30 and TRBJ1-1, with D possibly TRBD1 on 5 matching bases. Trimming shortened V by 0 bases and J by 1 base, and 12 bases separated the two germline ends. CDR3 length equals 15 residues. The V gene's germline CDR1 is GTSNPN and CDR2 SVGIG (reference sequence). This CDR3 is CAWSVEGTWNTEAFF. CDR3 nucleotides: TGTGCCTGGAGTGTAGAGGGGACGTGGAACACTGAAGCTTTCTTT.

The CDR3 protein is CASSLWPGEQYF. The CDR3 nucleotides read TGTGCCAGCAGCTTGTGGCCGGGCGAGCAGTACTTC. The chain recombines TRBV5-5 with TRBJ2-7; no clear D. The CDR3 runs to 12 residues. The germline V gene has CDR1 SGHKS and CDR2 YYEKEE (reference sequence). Trimming left V 1 base short and J 6 bases short, with 8 bases between. The full variable domain, rest sourced from reference TRBV5-5 and TRBJ2-7, is DAGVTQSPTHLIKTRGQQVTLRCSPISGHKSVSWYQQVLGQGPQFIFQYYEKEERGRGNFPDRFSARQFPNYSSELNVNALLLGDSALYLCASSLWPGEQYFGPGTRLTVT.

The chain couples TRBV30 to TRBJ2-7, with no clear D. V was shortened by 1 base and J by 6 bases, with 13 bases between the two germline ends. Germline loops: CDR1 GTSNPN, CDR2 SVGIG (reference sequence). The CDR3 has 13 residues. The chain's CDR3 is CAWSGLGFREQYF. The CDR3 region has the DNA TGTGCCTGGAGTGGATTAGGGTTTCGCGAGCAGTACTTC.

This sequence joins TRBV5-1 and TRBJ2-5, with D tentatively TRBD1 (5 bases). The end of the DNA fits TRBJ2-7 better, so the J call may be wrong. The CDR3 is 15 residues long. Germline loops: CDR1 SGHRS, CDR2 YFSETQ. The chain's CDR3 is CASSLDDRRSYEQYF. For the CDR3, the DNA is TGCGCCAGCAGCTTGGACGACAGAAGATCCTACGAGCAGTACTTC.

The rearrangement links TRBV5-1 to TRBJ1-6; D not certain. Germline assignment: CDR1 SGHRS and CDR2 YFSETQ. The CDR3 runs 14 residues. The V and J ends lost 2 bases and 10 bases respectively, with 13 bases between them. The CDR3 DNA follows: TGCGCCAGCAGCTTAGCGACACAGCCCTCACCCCTCCACTTT. Amino acid sequence: CASSLATQPSPLHF.

The chain joins TRBV6-5 to TRBJ1-6; D remains unclear. V dropped 5 bases and J dropped 10 bases, with 12 bases sitting between them. Germline V lookup: CDR1 MNHEY, CDR2 SVGAGI. This CDR3 is built from 13 residues. The chain's CDR3 is CASSEASGSPLHF. The DNA for the CDR3 is TGTGCCAGCAGTGAAGCGAGTGGGTCACCCCTCCACTTT.

The gene calls are TRBV11-3 and TRBJ2-1, with D tentatively TRBD1 (6 bases). CDR3 length: 14 amino acids. V was pared by 3 bases and J by 5 bases, with 11 bases between. The V gene's germline CDR1 is SGHNT and CDR2 YENEEA. The CDR3 spells CASSFGGKDNEQFF. DNA for the CDR3: TGTGCCAGCAGCTTTGGGGGCAAAGACAATGAGCAGTTCTTC.

The gene calls are TRBV30 and TRBJ1-4; D unclear. Germline values: CDR1 GTSNPN, CDR2 SVGIG (reference sequence). The V end was cut by 4 bases, the J end by 4 bases, with 7 bases between. The CDR3 has 12 amino acids. In DNA, the CDR3 is TGTGCCTGGAAGTCCTTTAATGAAAAACTGTTTTTT. Its protein is CAWKSFNEKLFF.